These T cell receptor beta chains were read from a single sample in a study of blood T cell repertoires in COVID-19. Some clones are missing from TCRdb's copy, which holds only in-frame ones; the method was immunoSEQ multiplex PCR. The sample holds 45,000 to 60,000 clones, more than 75% seen once. The sample taken for sequencing was peripheral blood. These receptor sequences come from a human donor with active COVID-19. The donor label of this sample is uncertain. Each CDR3 is given with its conserved first and last residue. D genes are given only for firm matches. The listing skips clone size in some rows; elsewhere it reads once, few, many or a size class.

V	size	D	J	DNA	CDR3
TRBV30	-	-	TRBJ1-3	TGTGCCTGGAGTGCTGACAGTCCTGGAAACACCATATATTTT	CAWSADSPGNTIYF
TRBV27	-	-	TRBJ1-2	TGTGCCAGCAGGCACGGGGGGGGTGATGGCTACACCTTC	CASRHGGGDGYTF
TRBV7-2	-	TRBD1	TRBJ2-5	TGTGCCAGCAGCCCCGCGGGACAGGGAGTCGGGACCCAGTACTTC	CASSPAGQGVGTQYF
TRBV19	-	TRBD1	TRBJ1-3	TGTGCCAGTAGCGGGACAGATGACACCATATATTTT	CASSGTDDTIYF
TRBV3-1/TRBV3-2	-	-	TRBJ2-1	TGTGCCAGCAGCCGAGAGTTGGCCAATGAGCAGTTCTTC	CASSRELANEQFF
TRBV19	-	TRBD1	TRBJ2-3	TGTGCCAGTAGTATCGACAGGGCCCTGCAGTATTTT	CASSIDRALQYF
TRBV29-1	once	-	TRBJ2-1	TGCAGCGTTGATGGGGCAGGACAATATAATGAGCAGTTCTTC	CSVDGAGQYNEQFF
TRBV18	-	-	TRBJ2-5	TGTGCCAGCTCCCCGACAGAGCAAGTGACCCAGTACTTC	CASSPTEQVTQYF
TRBV6-5	-	-	TRBJ2-7	TGTGCCAGCAGAAGCGTTTCCTACGAGCAGTACTTC	CASRSVSYEQYF
TRBV12-3/TRBV12-4	-	-	TRBJ1-3	TGTGCCAGGGGGAGCTCTGGAAACACCATATATTTT	CARGSSGNTIYF
TRBV27	-	TRBD1	TRBJ2-3	TGTGCCAGCAGTTTCCCGACAGGGGCAGGAGATACGCAGTATTTT	CASSFPTGAGDTQYF
TRBV19	-	TRBD2	TRBJ2-5	TGTGCCAGTACCGGACTAGCGGGAGGAAGGCGAGAGACCCAGTACTTC	CASTGLAGGRRETQYF
TRBV5-4	few	-	TRBJ1-1	TGTGCCGGCGGGGGGGTGATGGACACTGAAGCTTTCTTT	CAGGGVMDTEAFF
TRBV27	-	TRBD2	TRBJ2-2	TGTGCCAGCAGTTTAGGACTAGCGAACACCGGGGAGCTGTTTTTT	CASSLGLANTGELFF
TRBV18	-	-	TRBJ1-2	TGTGCCAGCTCACCACGCGGGGAGGCAGGCTACACCTTC	CASSPRGEAGYTF
TRBV7-8	-	TRBD2	TRBJ2-7	TGTGCCAGCAGCCCCCGGACTAGCGGACCCTACGAGCAGTACTTC	CASSPRTSGPYEQYF
TRBV13	once	-	TRBJ2-7	TGTGCCAGCAGCTTCTCCGGGGGACGGGACTCCTACGAGCAGTACTTC	CASSFSGGRDSYEQYF
TRBV6-6	-	TRBD1	TRBJ1-5	TGTGCCAGCAGTCGGACAGGGCAGGATCAGCCCCAGCATTTT	CASSRTGQDQPQHF
TRBV20-1	-	-	TRBJ2-5	TGCAGTGCTAGTAGGGTTCCGACAGGACATCGAGAGACCCAGTACTTC	CSASRVPTGHRETQYF
TRBV18	-	TRBD1	TRBJ2-7	TGTGCCAGCTCACCGGGACAGGTTTTGTACGAGCAGTACTTC	CASSPGQVLYEQYF
TRBV27	-	-	TRBJ2-3	TGTGCCAGCAGTTTCGGAGGGAAGGGGGATACGCAGTATTTT	CASSFGGKGDTQYF
TRBV5-6	-	-	TRBJ1-4	TGTGCCAGCAGCCTCACGGGGGGAAGTCTGAACGAAAAACTGTTTTTT	CASSLTGGSLNEKLFF
TRBV28	-	TRBD2	TRBJ2-7	TGTGCCAGCAGCTTAGTGGGAGGGTTCTACGAGCAGTACTTC	CASSLVGGFYEQYF
TRBV18	-	TRBD1	TRBJ1-1	TGTGCCAGCTCACCACTGGGACAGGGGAACACTGAAGCTTTCTTT	CASSPLGQGNTEAFF
TRBV10-3	-	TRBD2	TRBJ2-3	TGTGCCATCGCGGGAGGGCGGGAGGGCCTGACAGATACGCAGTATTTT	CAIAGGREGLTDTQYF
TRBV5-4	-	-	TRBJ2-7	TGTGCCAGCAGCGCTACAGGAATCTCGGACTACGAGCAGTACTTC	CASSATGISDYEQYF
TRBV3-1/TRBV3-2	-	-	TRBJ2-6	TGTGCCAGCAGCCAAGTTGGTCTCCGGCGGGGGGCCAACGTCCTGACTTTC	CASSQVGLRRGANVLTF
TRBV30	-	TRBD1	TRBJ1-2	TGTGCCTGGAGTACTCAAAGGGGGCTCCGATATAACTATGGCTACACCTTC	CAWSTQRGLRYNYGYTF
TRBV6-5	-	-	TRBJ2-7	TGTGCCAGCAGGTCAAGACTGACCTCCTACGAGCAGTACTTC	CASRSRLTSYEQYF
TRBV7-2	once	-	TRBJ2-7	TGTGCCAGCAGCTTGAACAGCAACGAGCAGTACTTC	CASSLNSNEQYF
TRBV3-1/TRBV3-2	-	TRBD2	TRBJ2-3	TGTGCCAGCAGCCAACTAGCGGGGGGCGTCACAGATACGCAGTATTTT	CASSQLAGGVTDTQYF